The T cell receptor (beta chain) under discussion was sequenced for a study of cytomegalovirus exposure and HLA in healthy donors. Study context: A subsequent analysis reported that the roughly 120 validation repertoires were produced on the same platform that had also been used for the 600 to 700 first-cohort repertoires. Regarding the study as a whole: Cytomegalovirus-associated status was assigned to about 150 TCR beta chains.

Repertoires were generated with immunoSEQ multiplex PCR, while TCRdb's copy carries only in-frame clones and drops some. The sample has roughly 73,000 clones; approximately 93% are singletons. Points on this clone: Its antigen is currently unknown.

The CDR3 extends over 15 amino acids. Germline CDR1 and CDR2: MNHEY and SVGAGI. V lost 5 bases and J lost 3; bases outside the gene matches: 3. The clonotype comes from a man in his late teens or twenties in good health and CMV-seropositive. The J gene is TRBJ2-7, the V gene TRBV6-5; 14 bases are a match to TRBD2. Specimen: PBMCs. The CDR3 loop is CASSGGLAGVYEQYF. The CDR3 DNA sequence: TGTGCCAGCAGTGGGGGACTAGCGGGAGTCTACGAGCAGTACTTC.